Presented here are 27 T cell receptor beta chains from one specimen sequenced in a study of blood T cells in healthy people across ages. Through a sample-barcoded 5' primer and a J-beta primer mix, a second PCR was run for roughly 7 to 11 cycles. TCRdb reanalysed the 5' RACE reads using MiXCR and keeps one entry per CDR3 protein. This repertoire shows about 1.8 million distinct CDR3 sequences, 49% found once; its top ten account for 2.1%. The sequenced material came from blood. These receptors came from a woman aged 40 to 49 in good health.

As DNA, the CDR3 is TGCAGTGCTAAAGGACTAGCGGGGAACAATGAGCAGTTCTTC. Translation: CSAKGLAGNNEQFF. The chain employs TRBV20-1 and TRBJ2-1; 12 bases align to TRBD2. The J segment lost 5 bases and the V segment lost 4 bases, leaving 3 bases of the junction unmatched. This CDR3 is 14 amino acids long. In germline, CDR1 is DFQATT, CDR2 SNEGSKA (reference sequence).

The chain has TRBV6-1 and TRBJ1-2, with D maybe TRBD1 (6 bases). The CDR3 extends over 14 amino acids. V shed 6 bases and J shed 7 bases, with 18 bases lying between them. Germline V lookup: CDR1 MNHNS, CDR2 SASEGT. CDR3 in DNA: TGTGCCAGCAGCCCAATTGGCGGGGGCGGTGGCTACACCTTC. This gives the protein CASSPIGGGGGYTF.

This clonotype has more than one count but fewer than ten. The CDR3 nucleotides are TGTGCCAGCAGTGAGCAGGGTTTGGGGAAACTGTTTTTT. This gives the protein CASSEQGLGKLFF. V gene TRBV25-1 combines with J gene TRBJ1-4, with a tentative D call TRBD1 (5 bases). With 3 bases removed from V and 11 bases from J, the gap between germline ends came to 13 bases. This CDR3 has 13 amino acids. Germline values: CDR1 MGHDK, CDR2 SYGVNS.

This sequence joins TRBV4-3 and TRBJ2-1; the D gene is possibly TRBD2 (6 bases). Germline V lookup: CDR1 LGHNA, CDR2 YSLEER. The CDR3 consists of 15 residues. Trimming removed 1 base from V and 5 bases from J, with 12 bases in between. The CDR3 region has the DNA TGCGCCAGCAGCCAAGTTCAGAGGAGGGACAATGAGCAGTTCTTC. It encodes CASSQVQRRDNEQFF.

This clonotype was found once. Written as DNA, the CDR3 is TGCGCCAGCAGCCAGGGGCAGGGGGCGTCCTACGAGCAGTTCTTC. Its translation: CASSQGQGASYEQFF. This rearrangement joins TRBV4-3 to TRBJ2-1; 8 positions match TRBD1. Germline V CDR1 and CDR2: LGHNA, YSLEER. V was pared by 3 bases and J by 10 bases, with 11 bases of the junction left unmatched. This CDR3 region has 15 residues.

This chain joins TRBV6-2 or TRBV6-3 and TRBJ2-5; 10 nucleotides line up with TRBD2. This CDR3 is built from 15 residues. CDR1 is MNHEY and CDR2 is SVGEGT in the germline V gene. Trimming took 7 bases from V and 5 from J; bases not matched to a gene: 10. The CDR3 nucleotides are TGTGCCAGCAACCTCGCTAGCGGGGGCTGGGAGACCCAGTACTTC. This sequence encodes CASNLASGGWETQYF.

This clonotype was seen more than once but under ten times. CDR3 residues: CASSAPGGYGANVLTF. CDR3 DNA sequence: TGTGCCAGCAGTGCCCCCGGGGGGTATGGGGCCAACGTCCTGACTTTC. The chain combines TRBV2 with TRBJ2-6; 7 positions match TRBD2. V shed 4 bases, J shed 3 bases, and the junction held 6 bases outside the gene matches. The CDR3 covers 16 residues. Germline loops: CDR1 SNHLY, CDR2 FYNNEI.

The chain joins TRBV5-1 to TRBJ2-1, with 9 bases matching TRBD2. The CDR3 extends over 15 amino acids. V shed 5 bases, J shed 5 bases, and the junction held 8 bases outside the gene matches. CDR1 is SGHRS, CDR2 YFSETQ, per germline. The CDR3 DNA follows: TGCGCCAGCAGGCCTACGGGACTAGCCAACAATGAGCAGTTCTTC. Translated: CASRPTGLANNEQFF.

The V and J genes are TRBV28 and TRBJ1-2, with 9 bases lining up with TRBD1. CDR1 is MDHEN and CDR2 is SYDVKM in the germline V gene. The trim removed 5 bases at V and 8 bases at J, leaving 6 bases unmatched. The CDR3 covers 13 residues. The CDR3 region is CASSGGTGIGYTF. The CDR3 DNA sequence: TGTGCCAGCAGTGGGGGGACAGGGATAGGCTACACCTTC.

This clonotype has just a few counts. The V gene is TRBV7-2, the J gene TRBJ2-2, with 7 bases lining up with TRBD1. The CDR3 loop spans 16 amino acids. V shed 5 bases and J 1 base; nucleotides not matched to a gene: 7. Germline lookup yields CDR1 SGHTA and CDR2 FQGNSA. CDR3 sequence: CASSLDGQVNTGELFF. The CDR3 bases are TGTGCCAGCAGCCTCGACGGACAGGTGAACACCGGGGAGCTGTTTTTT.

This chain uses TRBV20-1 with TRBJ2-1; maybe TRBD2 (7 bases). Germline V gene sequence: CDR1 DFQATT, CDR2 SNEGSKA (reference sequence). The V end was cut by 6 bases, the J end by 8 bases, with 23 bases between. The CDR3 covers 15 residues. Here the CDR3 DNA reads TGCAGTGCGAGAAGGGGGGGAGTTCGCGGCCATGAGCAGTTCTTC. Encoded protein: CSARRGGVRGHEQFF.

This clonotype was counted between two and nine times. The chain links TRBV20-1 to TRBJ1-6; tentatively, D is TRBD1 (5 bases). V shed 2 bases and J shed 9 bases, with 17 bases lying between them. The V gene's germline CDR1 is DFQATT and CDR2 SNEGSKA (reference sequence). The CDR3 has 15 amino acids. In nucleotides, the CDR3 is TGCAGTGCTAGACGCAGGGCCGTCGATCTTTCACCCCTCCACTTT. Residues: CSARRRAVDLSPLHF.

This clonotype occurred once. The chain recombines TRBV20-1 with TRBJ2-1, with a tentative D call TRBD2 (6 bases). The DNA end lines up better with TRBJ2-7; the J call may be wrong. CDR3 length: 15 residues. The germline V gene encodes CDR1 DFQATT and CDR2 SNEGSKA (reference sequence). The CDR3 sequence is CSARGTSHTYNEQYF. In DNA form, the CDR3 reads TGCAGTGCTAGAGGTACTAGCCATACCTACAATGAGCAGTACTTC.

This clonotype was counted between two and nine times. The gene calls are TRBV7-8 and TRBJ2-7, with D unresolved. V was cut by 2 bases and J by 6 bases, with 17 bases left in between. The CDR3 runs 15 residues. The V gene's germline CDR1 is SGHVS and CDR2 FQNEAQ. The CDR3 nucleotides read TGTGCCAGCAGCTTAACTGGCCAGGCCAGGAGCGAGCAGTACTTC. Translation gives CASSLTGQARSEQYF.

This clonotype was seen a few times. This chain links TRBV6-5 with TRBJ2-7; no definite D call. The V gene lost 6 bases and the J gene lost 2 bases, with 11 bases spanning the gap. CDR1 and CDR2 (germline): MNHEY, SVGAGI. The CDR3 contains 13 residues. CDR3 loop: CASRPTGPYEQYF. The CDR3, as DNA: TGTGCCAGCAGACCGACTGGCCCCTACGAGCAGTACTTC.

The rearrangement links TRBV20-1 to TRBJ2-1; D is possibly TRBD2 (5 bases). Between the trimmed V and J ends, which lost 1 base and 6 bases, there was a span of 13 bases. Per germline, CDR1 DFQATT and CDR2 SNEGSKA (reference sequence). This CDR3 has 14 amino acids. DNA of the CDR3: TGCAGTGCTAGAGCTGGAGCGGCTCTCAATGAGCAGTTCTTC. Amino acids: CSARAGAALNEQFF.

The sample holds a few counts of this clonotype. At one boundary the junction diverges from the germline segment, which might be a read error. The CDR3 DNA follows: TGTGCCAGCCGGACTAGCGGGAGCTCCTACAATGAGCAGTTCTTC. Amino acid sequence: CASRTSGSSYNEQFF. The chain couples TRBV5-1 to TRBJ2-1; 13 bases match TRBD2. Germline CDR1 SGHRS, CDR2 YFSETQ. This CDR3 region has 15 residues.

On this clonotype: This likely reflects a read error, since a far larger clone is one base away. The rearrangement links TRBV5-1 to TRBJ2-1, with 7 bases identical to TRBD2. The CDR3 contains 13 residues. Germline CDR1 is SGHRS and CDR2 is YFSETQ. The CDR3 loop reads CASNLVGGNEQFF. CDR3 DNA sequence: TGCGCCAGCAACTTGGTCGGGGGGAATGAGCAGTTCTTC.

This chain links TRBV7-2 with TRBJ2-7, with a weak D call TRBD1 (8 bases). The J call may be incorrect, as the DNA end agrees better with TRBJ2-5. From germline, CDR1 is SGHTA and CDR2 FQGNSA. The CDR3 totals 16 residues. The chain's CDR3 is CASSLGGGQVVETQYF. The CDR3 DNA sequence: TGTGCCAGCAGCTTAGGGGGGGGACAGGTGGTAGAGACCCAGTACTTC.

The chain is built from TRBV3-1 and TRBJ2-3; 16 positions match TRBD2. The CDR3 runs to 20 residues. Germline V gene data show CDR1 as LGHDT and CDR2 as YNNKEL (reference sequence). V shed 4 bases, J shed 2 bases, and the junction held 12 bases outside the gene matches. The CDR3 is CASSLNTGTSGGGSTDTQYF. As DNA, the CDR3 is TGTGCCAGCAGCCTAAACACCGGGACTAGCGGGGGGGGCTCCACAGATACGCAGTATTTT.

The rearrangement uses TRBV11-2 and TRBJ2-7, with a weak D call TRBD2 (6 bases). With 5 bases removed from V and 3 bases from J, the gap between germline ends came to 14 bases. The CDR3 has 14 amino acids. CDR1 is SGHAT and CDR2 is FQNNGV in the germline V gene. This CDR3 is CASSPGMGGYEQYF. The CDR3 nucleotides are TGTGCCAGCAGCCCCGGTATGGGGGGCTACGAGCAGTACTTC.

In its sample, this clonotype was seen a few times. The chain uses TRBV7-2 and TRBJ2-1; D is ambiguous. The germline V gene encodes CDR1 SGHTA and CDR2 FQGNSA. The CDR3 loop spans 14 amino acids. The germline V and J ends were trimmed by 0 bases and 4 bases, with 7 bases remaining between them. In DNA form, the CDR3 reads TGTGCCAGCAGCTTAGCGGAGCAGTACAATGAGCAGTTCTTC. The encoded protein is CASSLAEQYNEQFF.

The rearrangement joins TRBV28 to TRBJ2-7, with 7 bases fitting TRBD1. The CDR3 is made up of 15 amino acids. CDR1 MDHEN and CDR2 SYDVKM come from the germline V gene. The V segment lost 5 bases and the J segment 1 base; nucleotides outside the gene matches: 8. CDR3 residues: CASSPQGVLSYEQYF. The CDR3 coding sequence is TGTGCCAGCAGTCCCCAGGGGGTACTTTCCTACGAGCAGTACTTC.

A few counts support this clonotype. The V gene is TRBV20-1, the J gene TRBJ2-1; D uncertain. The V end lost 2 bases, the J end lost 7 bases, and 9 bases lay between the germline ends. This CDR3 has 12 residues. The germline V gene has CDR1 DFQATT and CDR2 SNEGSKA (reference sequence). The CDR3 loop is CSARRPPNEQFF. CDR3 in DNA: TGCAGTGCTAGACGGCCTCCTAATGAGCAGTTCTTC.

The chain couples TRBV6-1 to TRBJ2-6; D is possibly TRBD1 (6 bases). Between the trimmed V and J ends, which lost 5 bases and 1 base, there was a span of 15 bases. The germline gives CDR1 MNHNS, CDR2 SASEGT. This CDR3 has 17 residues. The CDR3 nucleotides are TGTGCCAGCAGTCCACGGGACAAAACTTCTGGGGCCAACGTCCTGACTTTC. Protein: CASSPRDKTSGANVLTF.

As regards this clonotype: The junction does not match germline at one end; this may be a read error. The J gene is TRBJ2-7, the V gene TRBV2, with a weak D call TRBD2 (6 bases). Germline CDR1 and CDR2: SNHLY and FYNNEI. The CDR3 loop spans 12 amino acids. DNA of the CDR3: TGTGCCAGCATTGAAGGGACTCCGACGCAGTACTTC. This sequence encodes CASIEGTPTQYF. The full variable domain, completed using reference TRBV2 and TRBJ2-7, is EPEVTQTPSHQVTQMGQEVILRCVPISNHLYFYWYRQILGQKVEFLVSFYNNEISEKSEIFDDQFSVERPDGSNFTLKIRSTKLEDSAMYFCASIEGTPTQYFGPGTRLTVT.

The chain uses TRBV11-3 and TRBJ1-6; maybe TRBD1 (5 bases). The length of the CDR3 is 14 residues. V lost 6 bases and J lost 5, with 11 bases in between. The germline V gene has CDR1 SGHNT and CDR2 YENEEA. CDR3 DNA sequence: TGTGCCAGCAGTTCGCAGGGTCATAATTCACCCCTCCACTTT. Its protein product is CASSSQGHNSPLHF.